This T cell receptor beta chain is from a study of OX40 agonist ivuxolimab in advanced cancers. Method: immunoSEQ multiplex PCR; TCRdb's copy keeps in-frame clones and lacks some. The sample shows 35,000 to 40,000 clones, 92% of them seen only once. V was shortened by 4 bases and J by 5 bases, with 20 bases between the two germline ends. This CDR3 has 16 residues. The sequence came from an adult with an advanced solid tumor such as melanoma, head and neck, liver or kidney cancer. The sequencing here drew on CD4+ or CD8+ T cells sorted from blood, taken in a trial of the OX40 agonist ivuxolimab. J is TRBJ1-1 and V is TRBV23-1; possibly TRBD1 for D (5 bases). TRBV23-1 is given ORF status, its function remaining uncertain. The chain's CDR3 is CASSLTPRGEETEAFF. The CDR3 region has the DNA TGCGCCAGCAGTCTCACACCCAGAGGGGAGGAGACTGAAGCTTTCTTT.